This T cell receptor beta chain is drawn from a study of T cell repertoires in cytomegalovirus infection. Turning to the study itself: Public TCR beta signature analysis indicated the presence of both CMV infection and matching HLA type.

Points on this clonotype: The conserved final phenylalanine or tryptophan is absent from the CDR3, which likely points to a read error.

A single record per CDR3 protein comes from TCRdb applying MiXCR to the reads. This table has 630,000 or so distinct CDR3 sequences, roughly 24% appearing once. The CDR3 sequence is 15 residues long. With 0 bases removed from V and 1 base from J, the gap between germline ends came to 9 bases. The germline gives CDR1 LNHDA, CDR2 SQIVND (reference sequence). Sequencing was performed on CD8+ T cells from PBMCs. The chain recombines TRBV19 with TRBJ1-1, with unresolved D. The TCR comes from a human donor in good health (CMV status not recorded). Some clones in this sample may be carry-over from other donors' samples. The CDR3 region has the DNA TGTGCCAGTAGTATAGAGGCCCTCCCGAACACTGAAGCTTTCCTT. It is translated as CASSIEALPNTEAFL.